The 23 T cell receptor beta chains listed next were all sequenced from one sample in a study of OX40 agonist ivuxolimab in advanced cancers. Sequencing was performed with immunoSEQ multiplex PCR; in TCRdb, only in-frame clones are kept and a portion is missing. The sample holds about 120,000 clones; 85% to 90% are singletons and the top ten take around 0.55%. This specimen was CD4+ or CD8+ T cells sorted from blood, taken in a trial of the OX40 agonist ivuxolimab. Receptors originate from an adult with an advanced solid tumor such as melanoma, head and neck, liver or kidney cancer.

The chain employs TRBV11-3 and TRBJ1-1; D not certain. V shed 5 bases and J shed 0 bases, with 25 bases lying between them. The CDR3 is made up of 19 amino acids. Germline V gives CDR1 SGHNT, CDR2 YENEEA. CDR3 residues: CASSPERQIMPYMNTEAFF. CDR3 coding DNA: TGTGCCAGCAGCCCAGAGAGGCAGATCATGCCATACATGAACACTGAAGCTTTCTTT.

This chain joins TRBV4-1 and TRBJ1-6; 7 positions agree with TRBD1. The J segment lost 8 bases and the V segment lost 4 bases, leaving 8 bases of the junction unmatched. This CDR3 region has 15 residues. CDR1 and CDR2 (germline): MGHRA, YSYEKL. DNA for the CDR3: TGCGCCAGCAGCCTTGGAACAGGGGCACATTCACCCCTCCACTTT. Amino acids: CASSLGTGAHSPLHF.

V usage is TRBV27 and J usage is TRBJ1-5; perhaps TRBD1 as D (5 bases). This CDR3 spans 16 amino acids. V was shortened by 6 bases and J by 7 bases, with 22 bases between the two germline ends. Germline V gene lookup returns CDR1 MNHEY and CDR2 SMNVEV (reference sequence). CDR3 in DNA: TGTGCCAGCAGGCCCCAGGGTAAGGGGCATGGACAGCCCCAGCATTTT. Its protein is CASRPQGKGHGQPQHF.

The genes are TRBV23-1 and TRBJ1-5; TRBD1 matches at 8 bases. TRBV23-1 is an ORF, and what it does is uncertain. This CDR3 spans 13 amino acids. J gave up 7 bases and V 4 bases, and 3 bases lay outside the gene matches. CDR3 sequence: CASSLQGEQPQHF. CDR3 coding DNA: TGCGCCAGCAGTCTACAGGGGGAGCAGCCCCAGCATTTT.

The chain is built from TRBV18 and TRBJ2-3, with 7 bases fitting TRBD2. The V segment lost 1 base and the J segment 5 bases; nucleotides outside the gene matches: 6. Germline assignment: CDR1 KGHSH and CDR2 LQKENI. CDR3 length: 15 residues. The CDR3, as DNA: TGTGCCAGCTCACCACTGGCGGGAGTTGGAGATACGCAGTATTTT. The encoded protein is CASSPLAGVGDTQYF.

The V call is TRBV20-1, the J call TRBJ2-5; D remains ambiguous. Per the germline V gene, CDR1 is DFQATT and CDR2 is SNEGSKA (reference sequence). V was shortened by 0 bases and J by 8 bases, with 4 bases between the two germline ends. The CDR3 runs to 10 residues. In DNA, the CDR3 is TGCAGTGCTAGAGAAAATACCCAGTACTTC. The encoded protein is CSARENTQYF.

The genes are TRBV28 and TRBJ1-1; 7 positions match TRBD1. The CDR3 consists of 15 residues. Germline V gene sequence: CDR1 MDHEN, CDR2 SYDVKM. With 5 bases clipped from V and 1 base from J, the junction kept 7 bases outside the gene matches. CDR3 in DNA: TGTGCCAGCAGTGATAGGGGGCCCACGAACACTGAAGCTTTCTTT. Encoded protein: CASSDRGPTNTEAFF.

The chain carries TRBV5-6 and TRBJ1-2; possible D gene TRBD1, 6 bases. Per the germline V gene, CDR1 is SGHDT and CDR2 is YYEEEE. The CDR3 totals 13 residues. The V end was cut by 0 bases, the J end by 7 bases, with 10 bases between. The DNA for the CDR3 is TGTGCCAGCAGCTTGGGGACAGTACCTGGCTACACCTTC. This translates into CASSLGTVPGYTF.

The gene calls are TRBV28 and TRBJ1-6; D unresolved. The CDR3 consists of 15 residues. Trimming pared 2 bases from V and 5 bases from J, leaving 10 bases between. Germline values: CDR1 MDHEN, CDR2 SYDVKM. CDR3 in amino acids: CASSLPTDNNSPLHF. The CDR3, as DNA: TGTGCCAGCAGTTTACCCACAGACAATAATTCACCCCTCCACTTT.

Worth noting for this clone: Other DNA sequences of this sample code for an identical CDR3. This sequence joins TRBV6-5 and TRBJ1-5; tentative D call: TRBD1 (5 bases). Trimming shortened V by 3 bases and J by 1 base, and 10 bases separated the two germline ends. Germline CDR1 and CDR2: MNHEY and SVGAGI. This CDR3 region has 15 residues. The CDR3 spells CASSYGGGSNQPQHF. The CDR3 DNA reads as TGTGCCAGCAGTTATGGGGGGGGAAGCAATCAGCCCCAGCATTTT.

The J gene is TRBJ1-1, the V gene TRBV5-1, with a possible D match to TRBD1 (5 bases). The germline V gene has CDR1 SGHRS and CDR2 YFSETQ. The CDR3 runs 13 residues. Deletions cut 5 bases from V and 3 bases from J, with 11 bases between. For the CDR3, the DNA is TGCGCCAGCAGTTCGGGACCGGACACTGAAGCTTTCTTT. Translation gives CASSSGPDTEAFF.

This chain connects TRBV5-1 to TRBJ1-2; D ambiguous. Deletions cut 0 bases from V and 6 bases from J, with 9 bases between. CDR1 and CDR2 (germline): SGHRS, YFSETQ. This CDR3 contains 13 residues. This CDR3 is CASSLGGGDGYTF. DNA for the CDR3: TGCGCCAGCAGCTTGGGTGGAGGAGATGGCTACACCTTC.

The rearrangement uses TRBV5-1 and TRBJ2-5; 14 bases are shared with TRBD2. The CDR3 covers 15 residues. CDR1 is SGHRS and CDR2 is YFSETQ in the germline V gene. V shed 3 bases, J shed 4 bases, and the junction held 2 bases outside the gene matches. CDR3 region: CASSSGTSGGETQYF. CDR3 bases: TGCGCCAGCAGCTCTGGGACTAGCGGGGGAGAGACCCAGTACTTC.

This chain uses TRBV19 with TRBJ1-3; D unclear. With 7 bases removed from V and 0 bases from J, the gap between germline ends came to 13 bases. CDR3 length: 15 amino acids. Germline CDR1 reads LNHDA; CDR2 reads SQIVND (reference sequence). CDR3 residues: CASTMGSSSGNTIYF. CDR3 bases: TGTGCCAGTACAATGGGGTCCTCCTCTGGAAACACCATATATTTT.

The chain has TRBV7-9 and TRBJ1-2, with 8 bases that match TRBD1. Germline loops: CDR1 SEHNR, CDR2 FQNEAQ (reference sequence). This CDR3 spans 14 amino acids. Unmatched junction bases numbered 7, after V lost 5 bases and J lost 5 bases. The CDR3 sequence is CASSGQGANYGYTF. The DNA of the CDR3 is TGTGCCAGCAGCGGCCAGGGGGCCAATTATGGCTACACCTTC.

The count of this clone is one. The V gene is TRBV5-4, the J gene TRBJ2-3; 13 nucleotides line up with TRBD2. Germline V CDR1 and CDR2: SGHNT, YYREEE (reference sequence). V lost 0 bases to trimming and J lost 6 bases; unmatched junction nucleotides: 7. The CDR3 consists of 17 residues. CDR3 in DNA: TGTGCCAGCAGCTTGGGAGGACTAGCGGGGGCCGGGGATACGCAGTATTTT. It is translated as CASSLGGLAGAGDTQYF.

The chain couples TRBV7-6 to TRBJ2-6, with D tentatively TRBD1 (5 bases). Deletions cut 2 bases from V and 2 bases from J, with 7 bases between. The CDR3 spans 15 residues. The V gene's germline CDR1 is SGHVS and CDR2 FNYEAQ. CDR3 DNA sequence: TGTGCCAGCAGCTTACAGACAGCTGGGGCCAACGTCCTGACTTTC. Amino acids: CASSLQTAGANVLTF.

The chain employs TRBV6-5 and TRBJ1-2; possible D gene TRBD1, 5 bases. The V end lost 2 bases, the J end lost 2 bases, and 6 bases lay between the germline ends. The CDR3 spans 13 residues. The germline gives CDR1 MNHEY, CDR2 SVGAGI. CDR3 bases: TGTGCCAGCAGTTACGGGGGGAACTATGGCTACACCTTC. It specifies CASSYGGNYGYTF.

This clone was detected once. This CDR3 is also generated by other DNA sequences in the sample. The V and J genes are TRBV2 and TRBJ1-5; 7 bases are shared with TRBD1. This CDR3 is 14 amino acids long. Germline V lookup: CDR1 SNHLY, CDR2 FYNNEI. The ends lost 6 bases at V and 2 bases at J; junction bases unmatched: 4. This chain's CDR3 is CASRGDRGNQPQHF. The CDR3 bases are TGTGCCAGCAGGGGTGACAGGGGCAATCAGCCCCAGCATTTT.

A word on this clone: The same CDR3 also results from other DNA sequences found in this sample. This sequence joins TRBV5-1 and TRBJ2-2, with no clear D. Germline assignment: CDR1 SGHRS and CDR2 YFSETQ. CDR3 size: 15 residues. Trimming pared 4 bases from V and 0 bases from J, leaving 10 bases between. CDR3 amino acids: CASSLQVSNTGELFF. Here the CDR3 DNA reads TGCGCCAGCAGCCTCCAGGTTTCGAACACCGGGGAGCTGTTTTTT. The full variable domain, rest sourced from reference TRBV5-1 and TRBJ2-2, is KAGVTQTPRYLIKTRGQQVTLSCSPISGHRSVSWYQQTPGQGLQFLFEYFSETQRNKGNFPGRFSGRQFSNSRSEMNVSTLELGDSALYLCASSLQVSNTGELFFGEGSRLTVL.

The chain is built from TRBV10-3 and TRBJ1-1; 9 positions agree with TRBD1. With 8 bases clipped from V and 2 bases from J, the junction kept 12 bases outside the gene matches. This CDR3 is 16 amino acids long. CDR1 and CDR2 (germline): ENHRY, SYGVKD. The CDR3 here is CAIAPNTGGRNTEAFF. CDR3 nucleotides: TGTGCCATCGCCCCTAACACAGGGGGCAGAAACACTGAAGCTTTCTTT.

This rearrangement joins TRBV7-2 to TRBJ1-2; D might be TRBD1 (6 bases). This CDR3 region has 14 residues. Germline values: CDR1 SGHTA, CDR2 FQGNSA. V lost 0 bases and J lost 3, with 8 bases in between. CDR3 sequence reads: CASSLARQDYGYTF. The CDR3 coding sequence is TGTGCCAGCAGCTTAGCCCGACAGGACTATGGCTACACCTTC.

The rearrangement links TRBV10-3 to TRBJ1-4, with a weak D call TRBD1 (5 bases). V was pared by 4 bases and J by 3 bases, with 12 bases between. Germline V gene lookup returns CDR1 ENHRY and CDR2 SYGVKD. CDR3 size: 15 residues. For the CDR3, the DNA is TGTGCCATCAGTGGGGCAGGGCCTCCTAATGAAAAACTGTTTTTT. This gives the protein CAISGAGPPNEKLFF.